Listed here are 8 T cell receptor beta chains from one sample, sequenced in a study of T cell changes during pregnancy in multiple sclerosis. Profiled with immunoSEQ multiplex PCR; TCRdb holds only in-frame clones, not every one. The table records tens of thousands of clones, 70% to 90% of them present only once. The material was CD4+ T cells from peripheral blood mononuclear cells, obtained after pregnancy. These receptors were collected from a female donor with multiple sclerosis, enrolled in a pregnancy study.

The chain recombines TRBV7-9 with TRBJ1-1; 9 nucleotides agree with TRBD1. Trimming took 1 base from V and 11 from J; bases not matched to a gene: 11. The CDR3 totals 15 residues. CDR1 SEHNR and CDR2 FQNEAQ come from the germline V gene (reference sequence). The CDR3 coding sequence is TGTGCCAGCAGCTTAGTGGGACAGGGTGTGGGAATGGCTTTCTTT. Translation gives CASSLVGQGVGMAFF.

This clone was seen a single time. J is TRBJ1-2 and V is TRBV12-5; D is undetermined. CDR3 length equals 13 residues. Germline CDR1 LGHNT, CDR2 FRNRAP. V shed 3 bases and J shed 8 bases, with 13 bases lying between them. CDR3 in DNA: TGTGCTAGTGGTTTTCCCCTAGTGGAGGGCTACACCTTC. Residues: CASGFPLVEGYTF.

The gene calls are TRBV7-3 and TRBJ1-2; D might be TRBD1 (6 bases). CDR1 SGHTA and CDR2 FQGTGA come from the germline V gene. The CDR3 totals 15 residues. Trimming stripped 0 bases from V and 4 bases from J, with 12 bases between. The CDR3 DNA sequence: TGTGCCAGCAGCTTAACAGGGGGGGGGAGCTATGGCTACACCTTC. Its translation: CASSLTGGGSYGYTF. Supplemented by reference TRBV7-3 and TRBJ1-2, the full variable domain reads GAGVSQTPSNKVTEKGKYVELRCDPISGHTALYWYRQSLGQGPEFLIYFQGTGAADDSGLPNDRFFAVRPEGSVSTLKIQRTERGDSAVYLCASSLTGGGSYGYTFGSGTRLTVV.

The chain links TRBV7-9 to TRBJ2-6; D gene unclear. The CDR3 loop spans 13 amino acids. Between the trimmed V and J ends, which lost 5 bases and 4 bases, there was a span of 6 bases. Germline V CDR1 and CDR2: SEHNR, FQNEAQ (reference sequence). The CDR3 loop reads CASSLGGANVLTF. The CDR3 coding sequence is TGTGCCAGCAGCCTTGGCGGGGCCAACGTCCTGACTTTC.

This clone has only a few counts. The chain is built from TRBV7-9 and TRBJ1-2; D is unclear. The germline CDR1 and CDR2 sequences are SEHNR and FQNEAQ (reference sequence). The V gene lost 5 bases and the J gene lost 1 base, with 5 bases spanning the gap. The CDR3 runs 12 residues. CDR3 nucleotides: TGTGCCAGCAGCGGGAGTAACTATGGCTACACCTTC. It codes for CASSGSNYGYTF.

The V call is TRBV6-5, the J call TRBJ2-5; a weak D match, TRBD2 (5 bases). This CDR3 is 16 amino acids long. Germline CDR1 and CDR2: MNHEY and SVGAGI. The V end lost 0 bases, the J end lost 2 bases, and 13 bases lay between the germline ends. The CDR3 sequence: CASSYSIFPGQETQYF. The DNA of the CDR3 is TGTGCCAGCAGTTACTCGATCTTTCCGGGGCAAGAGACCCAGTACTTC.

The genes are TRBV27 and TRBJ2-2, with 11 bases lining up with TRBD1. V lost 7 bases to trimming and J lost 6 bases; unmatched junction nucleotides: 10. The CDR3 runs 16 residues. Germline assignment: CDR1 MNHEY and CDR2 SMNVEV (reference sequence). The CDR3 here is CASTHRDRGFPGELFF. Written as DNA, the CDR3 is TGTGCCAGCACCCACCGGGACAGGGGGTTTCCCGGGGAGCTGTTTTTT.

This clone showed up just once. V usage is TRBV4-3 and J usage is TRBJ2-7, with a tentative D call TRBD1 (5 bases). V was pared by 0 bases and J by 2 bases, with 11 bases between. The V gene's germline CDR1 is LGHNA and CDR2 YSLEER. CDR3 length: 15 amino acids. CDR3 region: CASSQERDSPYEQYF. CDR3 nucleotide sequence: TGCGCCAGCAGCCAAGAGCGAGACAGCCCCTACGAGCAGTACTTC.